These 28 T cell receptor beta chains were sequenced from one sample in a study of blood T cell repertoires in COVID-19. Using immunoSEQ multiplex PCR, the repertoire was profiled, and TCRdb retains in-frame clones only, with some absent. The sample lists roughly 35,000 clones; 78% were seen once. The specimen sequenced was peripheral blood. The source of these receptors is a man aged 65 to 79 with acute or convalescent COVID-19.

This clone was counted once. The rearrangement uses TRBV19 and TRBJ1-2, with D maybe TRBD1 (5 bases). CDR3 size: 16 residues. The germline V and J ends were trimmed by 8 bases and 0 bases, with 19 bases remaining between them. The germline V gene has CDR1 LNHDA and CDR2 SQIVND (reference sequence). The CDR3 here is CASSSAGGYTNYGYTF. In DNA, the CDR3 is TGTGCCAGTTCTAGTGCCGGGGGGTACACTAACTATGGCTACACCTTC.

The chain is built from TRBV9 and TRBJ2-7, with 9 bases lining up with TRBD2. Germline V CDR1 and CDR2: SGDLS, YYNGEE. J lost 6 bases, V lost 0 bases, and 7 bases had no gene match. This CDR3 region has 15 residues. Here the CDR3 reads CASSVEGSGGPEQYF. CDR3 coding DNA: TGTGCCAGCAGCGTAGAGGGTAGCGGGGGCCCCGAGCAGTACTTC.

The rearrangement links TRBV24-1 to TRBJ2-2; TRBD1 might be the D (6 bases). V shed 3 bases and J shed 0 bases, with 22 bases lying between them. Germline V gene sequence: CDR1 KGHDR, CDR2 SFDVKD. The CDR3 covers 20 residues. CDR3 coding DNA: TGTGCCACCAGTGATCCCTCCGTTTCCAGGGGTCGATCGAACACCGGGGAGCTGTTTTTT. Protein: CATSDPSVSRGRSNTGELFF.

This clone was counted only a few times. The chain is built from TRBV6-6 and TRBJ1-2; weak D call: TRBD1 (6 bases). Germline V gene data show CDR1 as MNHNY and CDR2 as SVGAGI (reference sequence). With 6 bases removed from V and 5 bases from J, the gap between germline ends came to 19 bases. The CDR3 loop spans 15 amino acids. CDR3 DNA: TGTGCCAGCAGCCCGGAATACAGGGCGGAATATGGCTACACCTTC. Translated, it gives CASSPEYRAEYGYTF.

The chain has TRBV21-1 and TRBJ1-5; no DNA check was done on the table's D call, TRBD1. TRBV21-1 constitutes a pseudogene. This CDR3 has 16 residues. The CDR3 DNA sequence: TGTGCCAACAAGGACAGGGAGGATTCTCGCAATCAGCCCCAGCATTTT. This gives the protein CANKDREDSRNQPQHF.

The genes are TRBV4-1 and TRBJ1-5; maybe TRBD1 (5 bases). The CDR3 contains 13 residues. Trimming stripped 3 bases from V and 6 bases from J, with 9 bases between. Germline V CDR1 and CDR2: MGHRA, YSYEKL. The CDR3 DNA reads as TGCGCCAGCAGCCAGATTGGGGCTCAGCCCCAGCATTTT. It specifies CASSQIGAQPQHF.

The V and J genes are TRBV9 and TRBJ1-6, with 10 bases identical to TRBD1. CDR3 length: 17 amino acids. V lost 4 bases to trimming and J lost 4 bases; unmatched junction nucleotides: 8. Per the germline V gene, CDR1 is SGDLS and CDR2 is YYNGEE. The CDR3 DNA sequence: TGTGCCAGCAGCACACCGGGACAGGGGCTTTATAATTCACCCCTCCACTTT. It translates to CASSTPGQGLYNSPLHF.

The CDR3 sequence is CAWSLKGTVRIHF. CDR3 DNA: TGTGCCTGGAGTCTAAAAGGGACAGTGAGAATCCACTTT. The chain has TRBV30 and TRBJ1-6, with TRBD1 matching 7 bases. The CDR3 length is 13 residues. V lost 2 bases, J lost 17 bases, and 12 bases stayed unmatched. The V gene's germline CDR1 is GTSNPN and CDR2 SVGIG (reference sequence).

Here the CDR3 reads CATSVPGQGAGEQYF. The CDR3 DNA sequence: TGTGCCACCAGTGTTCCGGGACAGGGGGCAGGCGAGCAGTACTTC. The chain combines TRBV24-1 with TRBJ2-7; 12 bases map to TRBD1. CDR3 length: 15 residues. Trimming cost V 5 bases and J 6 bases; bases outside gene matches: 7. CDR1 and CDR2 (germline): KGHDR, SFDVKD.

The chain carries TRBV28 and TRBJ2-7, with 8 bases fitting TRBD1. The germline CDR1 and CDR2 sequences are MDHEN and SYDVKM. This CDR3 contains 14 residues. The J segment lost 7 bases and the V segment lost 5 bases, leaving 10 bases of the junction unmatched. In DNA, the CDR3 is TGTGCCAGCAGTCGGTCCGGACAGGGAAGGGAGCAGTACTTC. Translating it yields CASSRSGQGREQYF.

V and J are TRBV19 and TRBJ1-1, with 8 positions matching TRBD1. The CDR3 is made up of 15 amino acids. After removal of 10 bases from V and 5 bases from J, the junction contained 15 bases not matched to a gene. Germline CDR1 is LNHDA and CDR2 is SQIVND (reference sequence). The CDR3 nucleotides are TGTGCCACCCTTAGACTTGGACAGGGATATACTGAAGCTTTCTTT. It yields the protein CATLRLGQGYTEAFF.

The chain employs TRBV18 and TRBJ1-2; a weak D match, TRBD1 (6 bases). From germline, CDR1 is KGHSH and CDR2 LQKENI. V was trimmed by 4 bases and J by 2 bases, leaving 11 bases between them. CDR3 length equals 14 residues. DNA for the CDR3: TGTGCCAGCTCACGACTCGACAGGAACTATGGCTACACCTTC. It codes for CASSRLDRNYGYTF.

The chain couples TRBV2 to TRBJ1-1; D gene unclear. The ends were cut back, 6 bases at V and 1 base at J, with 15 bases in the middle. The CDR3 is made up of 15 amino acids. CDR1 and CDR2 from the germline V gene are SNHLY and FYNNEI. This chain's CDR3 is CASSSEGQKNTEAFF. CDR3 nucleotide sequence: TGTGCCAGCAGCTCTGAGGGCCAGAAGAACACTGAAGCTTTCTTT.

The J gene is TRBJ2-7, the V gene TRBV30; 9 bases are a match to TRBD2. The CDR3 covers 16 residues. The germline gives CDR1 GTSNPN, CDR2 SVGIG (reference sequence). The trim removed 0 bases at V and 4 bases at J, leaving 10 bases unmatched. The CDR3 region is CAWSVIRRGGLYEQYF. In DNA form, the CDR3 reads TGTGCCTGGAGTGTAATAAGGCGGGGGGGTCTTTACGAGCAGTACTTC.

The chain couples TRBV5-1 to TRBJ2-5, with TRBD1 matching 10 bases. The CDR3 has 15 amino acids. From germline, CDR1 is SGHRS and CDR2 YFSETQ. Unmatched junction bases numbered 4, after V lost 0 bases and J lost 5 bases. Here the CDR3 reads CASSLEGQGKETQYF. The CDR3 DNA is TGCGCCAGCAGCTTGGAGGGACAGGGGAAGGAGACCCAGTACTTC.

The chain uses TRBV30 and TRBJ1-1; TRBD1 might be the D (6 bases). Germline CDR1 and CDR2: GTSNPN and SVGIG (reference sequence). V was trimmed by 3 bases and J by 3 bases, leaving 8 bases between them. The CDR3 has 12 residues. CDR3 coding DNA: TGTGCCTGGAGGGGGGCGGACACTGAAGCTTTCTTT. This sequence encodes CAWRGADTEAFF.

The chain is built from TRBV5-5 and TRBJ1-2, with TRBD1 identical over 7 bases. Germline V gene lookup returns CDR1 SGHKS and CDR2 YYEKEE (reference sequence). V shed 5 bases, J shed 3 bases, and the junction held 7 bases outside the gene matches. The CDR3 is 14 amino acids. As DNA, the CDR3 is TGTGCCAGCAGGGCGGGACAGCCGCACTATGGCTACACCTTC. Its translation: CASRAGQPHYGYTF.

The gene calls are TRBV18 and TRBJ2-7, with TRBD1 identical over 9 bases. Per the germline V gene, CDR1 is KGHSH and CDR2 is LQKENI. The ends lost 2 bases at V and 5 bases at J; junction bases unmatched: 16. CDR3 length: 18 residues. Written as DNA, the CDR3 is TGTGCCAGCTCACCAATTGGACAGGGGAGAAGGACGAGGGACGAGCAGTACTTC. Protein sequence: CASSPIGQGRRTRDEQYF.

The chain carries TRBV4-1 and TRBJ2-3, with D uncertain. Trimming took off 0 bases at V and 2 bases at J, with 9 bases between the two ends. The germline V gene encodes CDR1 MGHRA and CDR2 YSYEKL. The CDR3 contains 15 residues. The DNA of the CDR3 is TGCGCCAGCAGCCAAGATCGCAGGCCCACAGATACGCAGTATTTT. It is translated as CASSQDRRPTDTQYF.

The chain combines TRBV10-3 with TRBJ1-4; 9 bases are shared with TRBD1. The germline V gene encodes CDR1 ENHRY and CDR2 SYGVKD. The length of the CDR3 is 18 residues. With V trimmed by 0 bases and J by 13 bases, 18 bases remained unmatched. The DNA for the CDR3 is TGTGCCATCAGTGAGTCGCTTTCCCGGGACAGGGACCTATTGGGACTGTTTTTT. It is translated as CAISESLSRDRDLLGLFF.

The V gene is TRBV2, the J gene TRBJ1-5, with a possible D match to TRBD1 (6 bases). CDR3 size: 15 residues. Per the germline V gene, CDR1 is SNHLY and CDR2 is FYNNEI. Trimming removed 3 bases from V and 2 bases from J, with 11 bases in between. In DNA form, the CDR3 reads TGTGCCAGCAGTGACAGGGGCGCAGGCAATCAGCCCCAGCATTTT. Protein product: CASSDRGAGNQPQHF.

This clone came up a few times. The rearrangement links TRBV6-1 to TRBJ2-6; D uncertain. The CDR3 contains 17 residues. CDR1 and CDR2 from the germline V gene are MNHNS and SASEGT. The ends were cut back, 4 bases at V and 0 bases at J, with 13 bases in the middle. CDR3 DNA sequence: TGTGCCAGCAGTGTTTCCTGGTTGAGCTCTGGGGCCAACGTCCTGACTTTC. Protein: CASSVSWLSSGANVLTF.

This clone was counted a few times. The chain's CDR3 is CASSPVTSGTYEQYF. The CDR3 region has the DNA TGTGCCAGCTCGCCCGTGACTAGCGGTACCTACGAGCAGTACTTC. The chain carries TRBV18 and TRBJ2-7, with 9 bases identical to TRBD2. V lost 6 bases to trimming and J lost 2 bases; unmatched junction nucleotides: 8. CDR1 is KGHSH, CDR2 LQKENI, per germline. This CDR3 comprises 15 residues.

The chain is built from TRBV4-1 and TRBJ1-1; TRBD1 agrees at 7 bases. Germline lookup yields CDR1 MGHRA and CDR2 YSYEKL. The CDR3 totals 15 residues. The V and J ends lost 4 bases and 1 base, in that order; junction bases with no gene match: 6. For the CDR3, the DNA is TGCGCCAGCAGCCCCTGGACAGGATCGAACACTGAAGCTTTCTTT. Protein: CASSPWTGSNTEAFF.

The chain carries TRBV28 and TRBJ2-7; 9 positions agree with TRBD2. Unmatched junction bases numbered 15, after V lost 7 bases and J lost 5 bases. This CDR3 is 16 amino acids long. Germline loops: CDR1 MDHEN, CDR2 SYDVKM. The CDR3 loop is CASTSSAASGTDEQYF. The CDR3 bases are TGTGCCAGCACCTCCTCTGCGGCTAGCGGGACTGACGAGCAGTACTTC.

The chain couples TRBV6-5 to TRBJ1-5; D gene uncertain. Germline-derived CDR1 and CDR2 are MNHEY and SVGAGI. This CDR3 has 13 residues. V lost 6 bases to trimming and J lost 6 bases, with 12 bases between them. The DNA of the CDR3 is TGTGCCAGCAGCCTGACAACAAGTCAGCCCCAGCATTTT. Amino acids: CASSLTTSQPQHF.

J is TRBJ2-1 and V is TRBV9, with D possibly TRBD1 on 6 matching bases. Trimming took 9 bases from V and 10 from J, leaving 23 bases between them. The CDR3 has 14 amino acids. CDR1 is SGDLS and CDR2 is YYNGEE in the germline V gene. The CDR3 DNA reads as TGTGCCACCTCTGGACAGAGTTCTATAGGAGAGCAGTTCTTC. Amino acids: CATSGQSSIGEQFF.

The chain uses TRBV6-6 and TRBJ2-7, with 10 bases identical to TRBD2. The CDR3 is 13 residues long. V shed 6 bases and J 3 bases; nucleotides not matched to a gene: 2. CDR1 is MNHNY, CDR2 SVGAGI, per germline (reference sequence). As DNA, the CDR3 is TGTGCCAGCAGATCTAGCGGGAGCTACGAGCAGTACTTC. Amino acid sequence: CASRSSGSYEQYF.